These T cell receptor beta chains were read from a single sample in a study of blood T cell repertoires in COVID-19. The table came from immunoSEQ multiplex PCR; TCRdb's copy has only in-frame clones and leaves some out. The data hold roughly 130,000 clones, with around 87% observed a single time. Input material: peripheral blood. These receptors were taken from a woman in her sixties with acute or convalescent COVID-19. CDR3s include the opening cysteine and the closing phenylalanine or tryptophan. The order of the fields is D gene, V gene, J gene, clone size, CDR3 protein, CDR3 DNA. D genes are given only for firm matches. Not all rows give a size; the values are once, few, many and, for expanded clones, a class.

>TRBD2|TRBV19|TRBJ2-7|.
CASSVTSGRTYEQYF
TGTGCCAGTAGTGTTACTAGCGGGAGAACTTACGAGCAGTACTTC
>.|TRBV30|TRBJ1-3|.
CACVGRGNTIYF
TGTGCCTGTGTCGGGAGAGGAAACACCATATATTTT
>TRBD1|TRBV5-1|TRBJ1-2|few
CASSLGTGVPYGYTF
TGCGCCAGCAGCTTGGGAACAGGGGTACCCTATGGCTACACCTTC
>.|TRBV19|TRBJ1-5|.
CASSIGPGHNQPQHF
TGTGCCAGTAGTATAGGGCCGGGTCACAATCAGCCCCAGCATTTT
>TRBD2|TRBV9|TRBJ2-1|.
CASSVAGTSGPNEQFF
TGTGCCAGCAGCGTGGCCGGGACTAGCGGCCCCAATGAGCAGTTCTTC
>.|TRBV10-1|TRBJ2-2|.
CASSEFKGVRNTGELFF
TGCGCCAGCAGTGAGTTTAAGGGGGTTCGGAACACCGGGGAGCTGTTTTTT
>.|TRBV2|TRBJ1-3|.
CASGRGSGNTIYF
TGTGCCAGCGGCAGAGGTTCTGGAAACACCATATATTTT
>.|TRBV7-8|TRBJ1-3|.
CASSLGAGGRNTIYF
TGTGCCAGCAGCTTAGGGGCGGGGGGCCGGAACACCATATATTTT
>.|TRBV7-9|TRBJ2-3|.
CASSLSAATKDTQYF
TGTGCCAGCAGCTTATCCGCGGCCACCAAAGATACGCAGTATTTT
>TRBD2|TRBV30|TRBJ2-1|.
CAWTAISGRANNEQFF
TGTGCCTGGACCGCAATTAGCGGGAGGGCCAACAATGAGCAGTTCTTC
>.|TRBV11-3|TRBJ1-1|.
CASSPLLGVNTEAFF
TGTGCCAGCAGTCCACTCTTAGGGGTGAACACTGAAGCTTTCTTT
>.|TRBV19|TRBJ1-1|.
CASSIQENTEAFF
TGTGCCAGTAGTATACAGGAGAACACTGAAGCTTTCTTT
>.|TRBV20-1|TRBJ1-3|.
CSASSGSGNTIYF
TGCAGTGCTAGTTCAGGGTCTGGAAACACCATATATTTT
>TRBD2|TRBV29-1|TRBJ2-3|.
CSVTFGLAGLADTQYF
TGCAGCGTGACCTTCGGACTAGCGGGATTGGCAGATACGCAGTATTTT
>TRBD2|TRBV24-1|TRBJ2-1|.
CATSDPGTSGVLSSYNEQFF
TGTGCCACCAGTGACCCCGGGACTAGCGGGGTACTGAGCTCCTACAATGAGCAGTTCTTC
>TRBD1|TRBV7-9|TRBJ1-2|.
CASSLGQGGRGYTF
TGTGCCAGCAGCCTGGGACAGGGTGGGAGAGGCTACACCTTC
>.|TRBV5-1|TRBJ1-1|.
CASSLTGGNTEAFF
TGCGCCAGCAGCTTGACGGGGGGGAACACTGAAGCTTTCTTT
>TRBD2|TRBV7-6|TRBJ2-1|.
CASSLGTSGGYNEQFF
TGTGCCAGCAGCTTAGGGACTAGCGGGGGGTACAATGAGCAGTTCTTC
>.|TRBV28|TRBJ2-7|.
CASSRKGGTVRQYF
TGTGCCAGCAGCCGAAAAGGGGGGACAGTACGGCAGTACTTC
>TRBD1|TRBV5-6|TRBJ1-5|.
CASRLGTGGDQPQHF
TGTGCCAGCAGGCTGGGGACAGGTGGAGACCAGCCCCAGCATTTT
>TRBD2|TRBV6-6|TRBJ2-1|.
CASSQTSGISYNEQFF
TGTGCCAGCAGCCAGACTAGCGGGATCTCCTACAATGAGCAGTTCTTC
>TRBD1|TRBV11-2|TRBJ2-7|.
CASSARQGAPYEQYF
TGTGCCAGCAGCGCGCGACAGGGAGCCCCCTACGAGCAGTACTTC
>TRBD2|TRBV24-1|TRBJ2-3|.
CATSDDGSGSDTQYF
TGTGCCACCAGTGATGACGGTAGCGGGAGTGATACGCAGTATTTT
>.|TRBV27|TRBJ2-7|.
CASSLLGGQNYEQYF
TGTGCCAGCAGTTTATTGGGCGGACAGAACTACGAGCAGTACTTC
>.|TRBV2|TRBJ2-1|.
CASSPSRGSNNEQFF
TGTGCCAGCAGTCCCAGTAGAGGCTCTAACAATGAGCAGTTCTTC
>.|TRBV3-1/TRBV3-2|TRBJ2-7|once
CASSQDTTYEQYF
TGTGCCAGCAGCCAAGATACTACATACGAGCAGTACTTC
>.|TRBV30|TRBJ1-6|once
CAWSPQGGTSGIRPNSPLHF
TGTGCCTGGAGTCCTCAGGGAGGGACATCGGGAATTCGACCTAATTCACCCCTCCACTTT
>.|TRBV5-4|TRBJ1-1|.
CASSLVSNTEAFF
TGTGCCAGCAGCTTGGTTTCAAACACTGAAGCTTTCTTT
>.|TRBV12-3/TRBV12-4|TRBJ1-2|.
CASSPNNYGYTF
TGTGCCAGCAGTCCAAATAACTATGGCTACACCTTC
>.|TRBV18|TRBJ1-2|.
CASSPTGNYGYTF
TGTGCCAGCTCACCTACAGGGAACTATGGCTACACCTTC
>.|TRBV3-1/TRBV3-2|TRBJ2-2|.
CASSQVPGSGELFF
TGTGCCAGCAGCCAAGTTCCCGGGAGCGGGGAGCTGTTTTTT
>TRBD1|TRBV6-5|TRBJ1-1|.
CASTSDRGWVGAFF
TGTGCCAGCACCTCGGACAGGGGGTGGGTGGGAGCTTTCTTT
>.|TRBV7-3|TRBJ2-5|.
CASSPRALPGETQYF
TGTGCCAGCAGCCCCCGGGCGCTCCCGGGGGAGACCCAGTACTTC
>TRBD2|TRBV27|TRBJ2-3|.
CASSFIPGLAGDTQYF
TGTGCCAGCAGTTTCATTCCGGGACTAGCGGGAGATACGCAGTATTTT
>TRBD2|TRBV30|TRBJ2-1|.
CAWSRLAGAAYNEQFF
TGTGCCTGGAGTAGGCTAGCGGGAGCGGCGTACAATGAGCAGTTCTTC
>.|TRBV7-9|TRBJ1-1|.
CASSLVGAKTEAFF
TGTGCCAGCAGCTTAGTAGGGGCTAAAACTGAAGCTTTCTTT
>.|TRBV7-9|TRBJ2-3|.
CASSLLGGDTQYF
TGTGCCAGCAGCTTATTGGGGGGAGATACGCAGTATTTT
>TRBD2|TRBV29-1|TRBJ2-7|.
CSVGRTSGSYEQYF
TGCAGCGTTGGGAGGACTAGCGGCTCCTACGAGCAGTACTTC
>.|TRBV28|TRBJ2-2|.
CASSSLKGELFF
TGTGCCAGCAGTAGCTTGAAAGGGGAGCTGTTTTTT
>.|TRBV21-1|TRBJ2-2|.
CASRVKGYLREGVNTGELFF
TGTGCCAGCAGGGTCAAAGGTTATTTGCGGGAGGGTGTTAACACCGGGGAGCTGTTTTTT
>.|TRBV28|TRBJ2-1|.
CASSLRGWGVQFF
TGTGCCAGCAGTTTAAGGGGTTGGGGGGTGCAGTTCTTC
>.|TRBV20-1|TRBJ1-5|.
CSASFQGSIGNQPQHF
TGCAGTGCTAGTTTTCAGGGTTCGATCGGCAATCAGCCCCAGCATTTT
>.|TRBV19|TRBJ2-2|.
CASKDRNTGELFF
TGTGCCTCCAAGGACAGGAACACCGGGGAGCTGTTTTTT
>TRBD2|TRBV9|TRBJ2-1|few
CASSVGTSGRSYNEQFF
TGTGCCAGCAGCGTAGGGACTAGCGGGAGATCCTACAATGAGCAGTTCTTC
>TRBD1|TRBV7-9|TRBJ1-1|few
CASSLAGQVGEAFF
TGTGCCAGCAGCTTAGCCGGACAGGTGGGGGAAGCTTTCTTT
>.|TRBV2|TRBJ1-1|.
CASKGKGVVGEAFF
TGTGCCAGCAAAGGAAAGGGGGTGGTCGGTGAAGCTTTCTTT
>.|TRBV5-1|TRBJ1-2|.
CASSLRTDYGYTF
TGCGCCAGCAGCTTGAGGACAGACTATGGCTACACCTTC
>.|TRBV6-5|TRBJ1-5|.
CASRSNIKQPQHF
TGTGCCAGCAGGTCAAACATCAAACAGCCCCAGCATTTT
>TRBD2|TRBV19|TRBJ2-5|few
CASSPGLAGEGETQYF
TGTGCCAGTAGCCCCGGACTAGCGGGAGAGGGAGAGACCCAGTACTTC
>TRBD2|TRBV4-1|TRBJ2-2|.
CASSQNLAGGSTGELFF
TGCGCCAGCAGCCAAAATCTAGCGGGAGGTAGCACCGGGGAGCTGTTTTTT
>TRBD2|TRBV19|TRBJ2-1|once
CASSIGLAGVVEQFF
TGTGCCAGTAGTATTGGACTAGCGGGAGTAGTTGAGCAGTTCTTC
>.|TRBV20-1|TRBJ2-1|.
CSARTAAEQFF
TGCAGTGCTAGGACGGCGGCCGAGCAGTTCTTC
>TRBD1|TRBV19|TRBJ1-1|.
CASSPGQGLTEAFF
TGTGCCAGTAGCCCGGGACAGGGCTTAACTGAAGCTTTCTTT